This T cell receptor (beta chain) was retrieved from a study of T cell responses to AZD1222 COVID-19 vaccine (dated by TCRdb to the early 2020s). Regarding the study in general: A total of more than 230 trial participants underwent TCR sequencing, of whom 207 received two doses of AZD1222 and some 26 received two doses of the MenACWY control vaccine. Enrollment into the trials was organized by age into subgroups of 18-55, 56-69 and 70-plus years, and those subgroups contained approximately 160, 26 and 62 TCR-sequenced participants, respectively.

This clone was picked up one time. Its binding antigen is unknown. No base quality values were provided; no much bigger clone lies one nucleotide off. The paper's findings and limits, for the study overall: Reportedly, almost half of the unique spike-specific TCRs recognized epitopes lying outside the regions that are mutated in the B.1.351 and B.1.1.7 variants. After two AZD1222 doses, both the breadth and the depth of spike-specific TCRs were significantly higher than at day 0 and than in MenACWY recipients. In the small 56-69-year group, the increase in depth fell short of significance, most likely because of low power. The whole spike protein was spanned by vaccine-associated CD4 TCRs, and dominant responses were seen in regions 160-218 and 743-854. Most participants were white British and females outnumbered males, and the authors suggested that clonal diversity may have been underestimated. Conclusions about previously exposed vaccinees are limited because only a handful of AZD1222 recipients were SARS-CoV-2 seropositive at baseline. Because no samples from the day 14 peak response were available, repertoires could be characterized only after the peak T cell response.

The sample's time point label, decoded: about 28 days (+/-7) after the second vaccine dose. AZD1222 recipients whose second dose came at about 4 weeks and those whose second dose came at about 12 weeks were combined into one group, since spike-specific TCR depth and breadth did not differ between the two schedules. The vaccinee samples were drawn from two UK trials, COV001 and COV002, one of which was a single-blind randomized controlled phase 2/3 trial testing AZD1222 (ChAdOx1 nCoV-19) in healthy adults. Trial participant PBMC samples were collected at day 0 and day 28 after the second dose for TCRbeta chain sequencing. There are 15 amino acids in the CDR3, from cysteine to phenylalanine inclusive. CDR3 DNA only is kept here, 45 bases in frame from base 1. V loses 1 base, J loses 2 bases, and the germline ends lie 13 bases apart. The germline V gene (reference sequence) gives CDR1 as SGHKS and CDR2 as YYEKEE.

The CDR3 regions of human TCRbeta chains were analyzed by immunosequencing. In the source study's methods: Repertoire TCRs were checked for matches against a reference library of SARS-CoV-2-specific TCRs that had been generated using the MIRA antigen-specificity platform. Breadth was defined as the fraction of unique TCRs that were SARS-CoV-2-associated. Depth was defined as the fraction of total T cells that were SARS-CoV-2-associated. Using the MIRA data, each spike-specific TCR was mapped to the spike region that the TCR reacts to and placed in a CD4 or CD8 class. Log10-transformed breadth and depth values were compared by one-way ANOVA with Sidak's multiple comparisons tests. TCRdb mirrors the immuneACCESS table, restricted to in-frame sequences. Some clones are absent from its copies; in checked studies, under half trace to an unresolved V gene, and the reason for the others is unknown. Clone size and V and J calls were adopted from that table, with D and trimming inferred from the DNA. Present in this sample are 120,000 or so clones, roughly 88% of which were seen just once. The ten largest clones take up about 25% of the sample.

The rearrangement joined TRBV5-5 to TRBJ2-7; a tentative D call is TRBD1 (6 bases match). The TCR was taken from an adult who received the AZD1222 COVID-19 vaccine. The sample was peripheral blood, taken 28 days after the second AZD1222 dose. The DNA sequence follows: TGTGCCAGCAGCTTGTTGGCGGACAGCCCCTACGAGCAGTACTTC. This codes for CASSLLADSPYEQYF.